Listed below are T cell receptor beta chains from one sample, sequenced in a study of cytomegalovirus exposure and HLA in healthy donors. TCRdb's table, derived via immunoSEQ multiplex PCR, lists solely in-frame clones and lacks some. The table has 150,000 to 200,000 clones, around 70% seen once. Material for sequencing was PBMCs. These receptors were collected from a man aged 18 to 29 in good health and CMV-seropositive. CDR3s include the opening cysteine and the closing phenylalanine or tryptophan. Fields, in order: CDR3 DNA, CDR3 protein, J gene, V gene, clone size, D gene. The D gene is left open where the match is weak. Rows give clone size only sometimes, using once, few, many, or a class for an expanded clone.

cdr3_nt: TGTGCCAGCAGCTTAGTCGGGGGGCTTGATTCACCCCTCCACTTT
cdr3_aa: CASSLVGGLDSPLHF
j_call: TRBJ1-6
v_call: TRBV7-9
clone_size: NA
d_call: NA

cdr3_nt: TGTGCCATCCGGAGGTCCCACAATGAGCAGTTCTTC
cdr3_aa: CAIRRSHNEQFF
j_call: TRBJ2-1
v_call: TRBV6-6
clone_size: few
d_call: NA

cdr3_nt: TGTGCCAGCAGCTTAGATCAAGGGGCCAACGGGGAGCTGTTTTTT
cdr3_aa: CASSLDQGANGELFF
j_call: TRBJ2-2
v_call: TRBV11-3
clone_size: NA
d_call: NA

cdr3_nt: TGTGCCAGCAGCTTGGACTCGGGACAGACGGGTGAAAAACTGTTTTTT
cdr3_aa: CASSLDSGQTGEKLFF
j_call: TRBJ1-4
v_call: TRBV5-5
clone_size: NA
d_call: TRBD1

cdr3_nt: TGTGCCAGCAGCTTTTCAAACTTGATCGGGGAGCTGTTTTTT
cdr3_aa: CASSFSNLIGELFF
j_call: TRBJ2-2
v_call: TRBV5-6
clone_size: NA
d_call: NA

cdr3_nt: TGTGCCAGCAGTCAGGGTGGCTATGGCTACACCTTC
cdr3_aa: CASSQGGYGYTF
j_call: TRBJ1-2
v_call: TRBV28
clone_size: NA
d_call: NA

cdr3_nt: TGTGCCAGCAGCGCCATGGGGGAGCTGTTTTTT
cdr3_aa: CASSAMGELFF
j_call: TRBJ2-2
v_call: TRBV9
clone_size: NA
d_call: NA

cdr3_nt: TGTGCCAGCAGCCGTCTAACCTCGGGGGCCAACGTCCTGACTTTC
cdr3_aa: CASSRLTSGANVLTF
j_call: TRBJ2-6
v_call: TRBV9
clone_size: NA
d_call: NA

cdr3_nt: TGTGCCAGCAGCGATCCGGACAGCTTACAGCGTTCCGCCTATGGCTACACCTTC
cdr3_aa: CASSDPDSLQRSAYGYTF
j_call: TRBJ1-2
v_call: TRBV5-4
clone_size: NA
d_call: NA

cdr3_nt: TGTGCCAGCAGCCCCAAGGACAGGGTTGGCACCGGGGAGCTGTTTTTT
cdr3_aa: CASSPKDRVGTGELFF
j_call: TRBJ2-2
v_call: TRBV11-1
clone_size: NA
d_call: TRBD1

cdr3_nt: TGTGCCAGCAGTCGATACTTACAGAGAAATAACTATGGCTACACCTTC
cdr3_aa: CASSRYLQRNNYGYTF
j_call: TRBJ1-2
v_call: TRBV28
clone_size: NA
d_call: NA

cdr3_nt: TGTGCCAGCTCACCTTCGCGGCAGCAAGAGACCCAGTACTTC
cdr3_aa: CASSPSRQQETQYF
j_call: TRBJ2-5
v_call: TRBV18
clone_size: few
d_call: NA

cdr3_nt: TGTGCCAGCAGCTTGACAGGCGATCAGCCCCAGCATTTT
cdr3_aa: CASSLTGDQPQHF
j_call: TRBJ1-5
v_call: TRBV7-9
clone_size: NA
d_call: NA

cdr3_nt: TGTGCCAGAAAGGACCGGACTAAGGGCTACACCTTC
cdr3_aa: CARKDRTKGYTF
j_call: TRBJ1-2
v_call: TRBV5-3
clone_size: NA
d_call: NA

cdr3_nt: TGTGCCAGCTCAGATCCGGGACAGGGACTATATGGCTACACCTTC
cdr3_aa: CASSDPGQGLYGYTF
j_call: TRBJ1-2
v_call: TRBV28
clone_size: NA
d_call: TRBD1

cdr3_nt: TGCGCCAGCAGCTTTACTAGCGGGGGGAGTGAGACCCAGTACTTC
cdr3_aa: CASSFTSGGSETQYF
j_call: TRBJ2-5
v_call: TRBV5-1
clone_size: NA
d_call: TRBD2

cdr3_nt: TGTGCCAGCAGCTTAGATGGAGGGGGCGTAAACAATGAGCAGTTCTTC
cdr3_aa: CASSLDGGGVNNEQFF
j_call: TRBJ2-1
v_call: TRBV7-6
clone_size: NA
d_call: NA

cdr3_nt: TGTGCCAGCAATTTAGCGGGAGGGTTGGAGACCCAGTACTTC
cdr3_aa: CASNLAGGLETQYF
j_call: TRBJ2-5
v_call: TRBV2
clone_size: NA
d_call: TRBD2

cdr3_nt: TGTGCCAGCAGTGAAGGGCCCTCGCAGTTCTTC
cdr3_aa: CASSEGPSQFF
j_call: TRBJ2-1
v_call: TRBV2
clone_size: few
d_call: NA

cdr3_nt: TGCGCCAGCAGCTTGGCAGGGGCCATCTCTGGGGCCAACGTCCTGACTTTC
cdr3_aa: CASSLAGAISGANVLTF
j_call: TRBJ2-6
v_call: TRBV5-1
clone_size: NA
d_call: NA

cdr3_nt: TGTGCCAGTAGTCCAAGGACAGACGATCAGCCCCAGCATTTT
cdr3_aa: CASSPRTDDQPQHF
j_call: TRBJ1-5
v_call: TRBV19
clone_size: NA
d_call: NA

cdr3_nt: TGTGCCAGCAGCCTGAAGGGGTATGGCTACACCTTC
cdr3_aa: CASSLKGYGYTF
j_call: TRBJ1-2
v_call: TRBV6-5
clone_size: few
d_call: NA

cdr3_nt: TGTGCCTTACGCGGGACCGAGGCCGCTGGCTACACCTTC
cdr3_aa: CALRGTEAAGYTF
j_call: TRBJ1-2
v_call: TRBV7-9
clone_size: NA
d_call: NA

cdr3_nt: TGTGCCAGCAGATCCAGGGAGGACACCGGGGAGCTGTTTTTT
cdr3_aa: CASRSREDTGELFF
j_call: TRBJ2-2
v_call: TRBV14
clone_size: NA
d_call: NA

cdr3_nt: TGTGCTAGCAGCAGGGGACAGGGAGGCCAAGAGACCCAGTACTTC
cdr3_aa: CASSRGQGGQETQYF
j_call: TRBJ2-5
v_call: TRBV7-7
clone_size: NA
d_call: TRBD1

cdr3_nt: TGTGCCAGCTCCCCGAGTGGAGATCAGCCCCAGCATTTT
cdr3_aa: CASSPSGDQPQHF
j_call: TRBJ1-5
v_call: TRBV18
clone_size: NA
d_call: NA

cdr3_nt: TGTGCCAGCAGTGAAGGGGCCGGACAGGGCCCCTACAATGAGCAGTTCTTC
cdr3_aa: CASSEGAGQGPYNEQFF
j_call: TRBJ2-1
v_call: TRBV6-1
clone_size: NA
d_call: TRBD1

cdr3_nt: TGTGCCAGCAGCCGTCGGGGGTATCAGCCCCAGCATTTT
cdr3_aa: CASSRRGYQPQHF
j_call: TRBJ1-5
v_call: TRBV28
clone_size: NA
d_call: NA

cdr3_nt: TGTGCCAGCTCACCAGGGACTAGCGGGTTGAGCACAGATACGCAGTATTTT
cdr3_aa: CASSPGTSGLSTDTQYF
j_call: TRBJ2-3
v_call: TRBV18
clone_size: NA
d_call: TRBD2

cdr3_nt: TGCGCCAGCAGCAACGACAGGGGGCTTGGACGAGAAAAACTGTTTTTT
cdr3_aa: CASSNDRGLGREKLFF
j_call: TRBJ1-4
v_call: TRBV5-1
clone_size: few
d_call: TRBD1

cdr3_nt: TGTGCCAGCAGCCCCGAGGGGGGGGAGAAGACCCAGTACTTC
cdr3_aa: CASSPEGGEKTQYF
j_call: TRBJ2-5
v_call: TRBV7-9
clone_size: NA
d_call: NA

cdr3_nt: TGTGCCAGCCTCTCGAGCAATCAGCCCCAGCATTTT
cdr3_aa: CASLSSNQPQHF
j_call: TRBJ1-5
v_call: TRBV28
clone_size: NA
d_call: NA

cdr3_nt: TGTGCCAGCAGGCCGGGCGGGGGGAACACTGAAGCTTTCTTT
cdr3_aa: CASRPGGGNTEAFF
j_call: TRBJ1-1
v_call: TRBV6-5
clone_size: NA
d_call: NA

cdr3_nt: TGTGCCAGCAGCTTGCTGGGGGGTAGTACAGGTGAAGCTTTCTTT
cdr3_aa: CASSLLGGSTGEAFF
j_call: TRBJ1-1
v_call: TRBV11-2
clone_size: NA
d_call: NA

cdr3_nt: TGTGCCAGCAGCCCGGGGGGCAGGGGAGACAATGAGCAGTTCTTC
cdr3_aa: CASSPGGRGDNEQFF
j_call: TRBJ2-1
v_call: TRBV5-6
clone_size: NA
d_call: NA

cdr3_nt: TGTGCCAGCAGCTTGACAGAGTTTCCCTACAATGAGCAGTTCTTC
cdr3_aa: CASSLTEFPYNEQFF
j_call: TRBJ2-1
v_call: TRBV2
clone_size: NA
d_call: NA

cdr3_nt: TGTGCCTGGAGTGCACCGGGACAGGGGTATAGCAATCAGCCCCAGCATTTT
cdr3_aa: CAWSAPGQGYSNQPQHF
j_call: TRBJ1-5
v_call: TRBV30
clone_size: NA
d_call: TRBD1

cdr3_nt: TGTGCCAGCAGTATCTCACAGGGTGGGGAGACCCAGTACTTC
cdr3_aa: CASSISQGGETQYF
j_call: TRBJ2-5
v_call: TRBV6-1
clone_size: NA
d_call: NA

cdr3_nt: TGTGCCAGCATTCCGGGGTCAACGGGGACCGGGGAGCTGTTTTTT
cdr3_aa: CASIPGSTGTGELFF
j_call: TRBJ2-2
v_call: TRBV6-6
clone_size: NA
d_call: NA

cdr3_nt: TGTGCCAGCAGTGTGACCGGGACAGGACATCAGCCCCAGCATTTT
cdr3_aa: CASSVTGTGHQPQHF
j_call: TRBJ1-5
v_call: TRBV28
clone_size: few
d_call: TRBD1

cdr3_nt: TGTGCCAGCAGCTTGTCCAGGGGGGTCTCCAGTGGCGGTGAAGCTTTCTTT
cdr3_aa: CASSLSRGVSSGGEAFF
j_call: TRBJ1-1
v_call: TRBV5-5
clone_size: NA
d_call: TRBD1

cdr3_nt: TGTGCCAGCAAAAACGGGCGAGCGGAGGTTATCCAGTACTTC
cdr3_aa: CASKNGRAEVIQYF
j_call: TRBJ2-5
v_call: TRBV2
clone_size: NA
d_call: NA

cdr3_nt: TGTGCCAGCAGCTTGGACCTATTACTAGCGGGAGCCACTAGCACAGATACGCAGTATTTT
cdr3_aa: CASSLDLLLAGATSTDTQYF
j_call: TRBJ2-3
v_call: TRBV11-3
clone_size: NA
d_call: TRBD2

cdr3_nt: TGTGCCAGCAGTGTGACAGGGAACTATGGCTACACCTTC
cdr3_aa: CASSVTGNYGYTF
j_call: TRBJ1-2
v_call: TRBV2
clone_size: NA
d_call: TRBD1

cdr3_nt: TGTGCCAGCAGTTACTCAGCGGGGAGGGGAGGGACTGAAGCTTTCTTT
cdr3_aa: CASSYSAGRGGTEAFF
j_call: TRBJ1-1
v_call: TRBV6-6
clone_size: NA
d_call: NA

cdr3_nt: TGTGCCAGCAGTACAGACAGGGTACAAAGTGAGCAGTTCTTC
cdr3_aa: CASSTDRVQSEQFF
j_call: TRBJ2-1
v_call: TRBV13
clone_size: NA
d_call: TRBD1